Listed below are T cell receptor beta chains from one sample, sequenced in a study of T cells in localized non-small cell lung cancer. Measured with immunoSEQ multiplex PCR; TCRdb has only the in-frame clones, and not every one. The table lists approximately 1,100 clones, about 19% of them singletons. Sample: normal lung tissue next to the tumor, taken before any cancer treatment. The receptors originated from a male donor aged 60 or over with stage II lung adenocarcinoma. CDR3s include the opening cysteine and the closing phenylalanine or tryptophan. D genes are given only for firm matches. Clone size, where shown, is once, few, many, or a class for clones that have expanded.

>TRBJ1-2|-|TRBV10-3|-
CAISEPAQGVGYGYTF
TGTGCCATCAGTGAGCCCGCACAGGGTGTAGGCTATGGCTACACCTTC
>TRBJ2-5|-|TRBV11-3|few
CASSSGQYQETQYF
TGTGCCAGCAGCTCCGGACAGTACCAAGAGACCCAGTACTTC
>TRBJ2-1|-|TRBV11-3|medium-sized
CASSLEGRGSYNEQFF
TGTGCCAGCAGCTTAGAGGGCAGGGGTTCCTACAATGAGCAGTTCTTC
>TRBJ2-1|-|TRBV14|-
CASSQLIGGSYNEQFF
TGTGCCAGCAGCCAACTCATAGGGGGCTCCTACAATGAGCAGTTCTTC
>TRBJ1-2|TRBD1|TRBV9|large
CASTGGSIDGYTF
TGTGCCAGTACAGGGGGCTCGATCGATGGCTACACCTTC
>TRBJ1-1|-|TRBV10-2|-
CAQRSDGDTEAFF
TGCGCCCAGCGATCCGACGGAGACACTGAAGCTTTCTTT
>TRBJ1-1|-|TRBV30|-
CAWSRLQEGAFF
TGTGCCTGGAGTAGGTTACAGGAGGGAGCTTTCTTT
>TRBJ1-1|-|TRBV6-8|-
CASSLSRAVVEAFF
TGTGCCAGCAGTTTGTCGAGGGCAGTTGTTGAAGCTTTCTTT
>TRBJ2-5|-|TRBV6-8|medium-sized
CASSEAEKETQYF
TGTGCCAGCAGTGAGGCGGAAAAAGAGACCCAGTACTTC
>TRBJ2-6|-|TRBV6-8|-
CASSPVQVSGANVLTF
TGTGCCAGCAGTCCGGTACAGGTCTCTGGGGCCAACGTCCTGACTTTC